One and the same sample provided the 11 T cell receptor beta chains below, sequenced in a study of T cells in Graves' hyperthyroidism and ophthalmopathy. TCR beta CDR3 region amplification was performed from RNA transcripts. The TCR CDR3 was amplified in a first-round RT-PCR using the HTBI primer set. In TCRdb, the multiplex PCR reads were re-called with MiXCR into one record per CDR3 protein. The sample has 750,000 to 900,000 distinct CDR3 sequences, 35% to 40% seen once; the top ten hold approximately 8.7%. Sequenced input: blood. These receptors originate from a man younger than 35 with Graves' hyperthyroidism.

This clonotype was found many times. The chain carries TRBV29-1 and TRBJ1-2, with 8 nucleotides matching TRBD1. This CDR3 region has 14 residues. V dropped 2 bases and J dropped 3; count of bases not matched to a gene: 5. Germline V CDR1 and CDR2: SQVTM, ANQGSEA. The CDR3 nucleotides are TGCAGCGTTGAACGACAGGGGACGGACTATGGCTACACCTTC. This sequence encodes CSVERQGTDYGYTF.

This clonotype occurred many times. The J gene is TRBJ1-1, the V gene TRBV5-1; weak D call: TRBD1 (5 bases). The ends were cut back, 6 bases at V and 2 bases at J, with 14 bases in the middle. Germline V gene sequence: CDR1 SGHRS, CDR2 YFSETQ. The CDR3 contains 14 residues. In DNA, the CDR3 is TGCGCCAGCACCCCCGCGACAGCAAACACTGAAGCTTTCTTT. Translation gives CASTPATANTEAFF. The full variable domain, completed using reference TRBV5-1 and TRBJ1-1, is KAGVTQTPRYLIKTRGQQVTLSCSPISGHRSVSWYQQTPGQGLQFLFEYFSETQRNKGNFPGRFSGRQFSNSRSEMNVSTLELGDSALYLCASTPATANTEAFFGQGTRLTVV.

With respect to this clonotype: Its ends do not fully match the called genes, so a read error is possible. The chain uses TRBV2 and TRBJ1-1, with D possibly being TRBD1 (6 bases). CDR3 length: 14 residues. CDR1 SNHLY and CDR2 FYNNEI come from the germline V gene. CDR3 sequence reads: CANSDRLLNTEASF. As DNA, the CDR3 is TGTGCCAACTCGGACAGACTGCTGAACACTGAAGCTTCCTTT.

The sample holds many counts of this clonotype. The chain combines TRBV7-9 with TRBJ2-7, with a weak D call TRBD2 (5 bases). Trimming shortened V by 4 bases and J by 5 bases, and 6 bases separated the two germline ends. Germline values: CDR1 SEHNR, CDR2 FQNEAQ (reference sequence). The CDR3 is 11 amino acids. For the CDR3, the DNA is TGTGCCAGCAGCTCGGGGAACGAGCAGTACTTC. Translation gives CASSSGNEQYF.

The V and J genes are TRBV29-1 and TRBJ1-1, with TRBD1 as a possible D gene (5 bases). The length of the CDR3 is 14 residues. With 4 bases removed from V and 5 bases from J, the gap between germline ends came to 17 bases. CDR1 and CDR2 (germline): SQVTM, ANQGSEA. CDR3 loop: CSVGVTGANTEAFF. The CDR3 DNA follows: TGCAGCGTTGGGGTGACTGGGGCCAATACTGAAGCTTTCTTT.

This chain links TRBV19 with TRBJ1-5; D is unresolved. The germline V gene encodes CDR1 LNHDA and CDR2 SQIVND (reference sequence). The CDR3 is made up of 12 amino acids. V was cut by 11 bases and J by 4 bases, with 12 bases left in between. CDR3 DNA: TGTGCCTCGGGTCGGAGTAATCAGCCCCAGCATTTT. This codes for CASGRSNQPQHF.

This clonotype was seen only a few times. The gene calls are TRBV6-5 and TRBJ2-7, with TRBD1 identical over 7 bases. The CDR3 is 14 amino acids. Germline V CDR1 and CDR2: MNHEY, SVGAGI. Trimming cost V 5 bases and J 2 bases; bases outside gene matches: 6. As DNA, the CDR3 is TGTGCCAGCAGTGACCGGGACAGCACCTACGAGCAGTACTTC. It encodes CASSDRDSTYEQYF.

Of note for this clonotype: This may stem from a read error, because a much larger clone lies one nucleotide away. The rearrangement uses TRBV7-9 and TRBJ1-3; TRBD1 matches 8 bases. V was pared by 11 bases and J by 0 bases, with 6 bases of the junction left unmatched. This CDR3 is 14 amino acids long. Germline V CDR1 and CDR2: SEHNR, FQNEAQ (reference sequence). Written as DNA, the CDR3 is TGTGCCGTCCAGGGGGCGAGCTCTGGAAACACCATATATTTT. This sequence encodes CAVQGASSGNTIYF.

The V and J genes are TRBV20-1 and TRBJ1-6; 10 bases fit TRBD1. CDR1 and CDR2 from the germline V gene are DFQATT and SNEGSKA (reference sequence). The CDR3 runs 14 residues. CDR3 loop: CSKTPGQGNSPLHF. In DNA, the CDR3 is TGCAGCAAAACCCCGGGACAGGGGAATTCACCCCTCCACTTT.

In this sample, this clonotype turned up many times. V usage is TRBV29-1 and J usage is TRBJ1-4; D might be TRBD1 (6 bases). The CDR3 has 12 amino acids. Trimming took off 7 bases at V and 11 bases at J, with 17 bases between the two ends. CDR1 and CDR2 from the germline V gene are SQVTM and ANQGSEA. This CDR3 is CSGMGVTGKLFF. The CDR3 DNA follows: TGCAGCGGTATGGGTGTGACAGGCAAACTGTTTTTT. The whole variable domain, filled in from reference TRBV29-1 and TRBJ1-4, reads SAVISQKPSRDICQRGTSLTIQCQVDSQVTMMFWYRQQPGQSLTLIATANQGSEATYESGFVIDKFPISRPNLTFSTLTVSNMSPEDSSIYLCSGMGVTGKLFFGSGTQLSVL.

Note on this clonotype: At one boundary the junction diverges from the germline segment, which might be a read error. The J gene is TRBJ1-3, the V gene TRBV7-9; D unclear. Germline CDR1 and CDR2: SEHNR and FQNEAQ (reference sequence). CDR3 length: 14 residues. The CDR3, as DNA: TGTGCCAGCAGCTTGGGAGGAGTACAGAACACCGTATATTTT. Translated: CASSLGGVQNTVYF.